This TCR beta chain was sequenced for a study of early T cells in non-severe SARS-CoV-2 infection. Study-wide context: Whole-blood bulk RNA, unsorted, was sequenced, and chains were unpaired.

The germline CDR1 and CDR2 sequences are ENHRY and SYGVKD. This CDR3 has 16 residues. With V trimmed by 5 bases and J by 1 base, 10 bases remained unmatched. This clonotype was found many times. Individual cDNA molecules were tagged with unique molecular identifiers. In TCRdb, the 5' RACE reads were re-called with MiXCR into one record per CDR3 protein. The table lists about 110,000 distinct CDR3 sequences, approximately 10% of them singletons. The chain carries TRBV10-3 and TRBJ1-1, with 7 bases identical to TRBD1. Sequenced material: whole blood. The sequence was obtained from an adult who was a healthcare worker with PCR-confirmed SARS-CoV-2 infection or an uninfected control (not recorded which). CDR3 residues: CAISPQAGTANTEAFF. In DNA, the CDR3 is TGTGCCATCAGTCCCCAAGCCGGGACAGCGAACACTGAAGCTTTCTTT.